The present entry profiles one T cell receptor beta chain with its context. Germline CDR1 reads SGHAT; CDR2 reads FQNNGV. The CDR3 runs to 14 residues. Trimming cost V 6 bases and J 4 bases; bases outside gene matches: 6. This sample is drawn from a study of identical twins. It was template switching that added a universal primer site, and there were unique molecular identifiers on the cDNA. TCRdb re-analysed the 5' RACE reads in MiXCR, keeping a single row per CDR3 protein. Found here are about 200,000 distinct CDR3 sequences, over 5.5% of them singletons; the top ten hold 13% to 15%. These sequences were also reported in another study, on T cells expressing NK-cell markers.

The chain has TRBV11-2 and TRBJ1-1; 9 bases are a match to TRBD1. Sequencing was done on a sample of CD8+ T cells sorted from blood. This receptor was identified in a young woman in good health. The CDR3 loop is CASRLLQGATEAFF. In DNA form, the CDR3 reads TGTGCCAGCAGGTTATTACAGGGGGCCACTGAAGCTTTCTTT.